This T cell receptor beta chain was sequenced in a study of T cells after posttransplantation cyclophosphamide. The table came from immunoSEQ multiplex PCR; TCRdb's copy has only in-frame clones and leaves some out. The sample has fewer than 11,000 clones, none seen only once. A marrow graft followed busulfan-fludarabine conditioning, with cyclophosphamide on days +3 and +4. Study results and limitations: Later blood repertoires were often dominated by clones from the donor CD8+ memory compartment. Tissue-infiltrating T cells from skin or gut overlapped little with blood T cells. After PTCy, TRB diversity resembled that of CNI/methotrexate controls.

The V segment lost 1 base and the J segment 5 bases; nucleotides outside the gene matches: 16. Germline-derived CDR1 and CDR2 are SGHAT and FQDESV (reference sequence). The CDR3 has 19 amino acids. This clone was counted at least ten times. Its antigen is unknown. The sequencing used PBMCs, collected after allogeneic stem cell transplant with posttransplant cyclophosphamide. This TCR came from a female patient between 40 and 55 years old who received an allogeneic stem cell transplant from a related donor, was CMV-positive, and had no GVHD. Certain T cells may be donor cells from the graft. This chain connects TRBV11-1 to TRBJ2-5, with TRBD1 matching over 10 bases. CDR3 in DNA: TGTGCCAGCAGCTTAGGCCGGACAGGGGGGCTGTCCGGGTCGGAGACCCAGTACTTC. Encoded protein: CASSLGRTGGLSGSETQYF.